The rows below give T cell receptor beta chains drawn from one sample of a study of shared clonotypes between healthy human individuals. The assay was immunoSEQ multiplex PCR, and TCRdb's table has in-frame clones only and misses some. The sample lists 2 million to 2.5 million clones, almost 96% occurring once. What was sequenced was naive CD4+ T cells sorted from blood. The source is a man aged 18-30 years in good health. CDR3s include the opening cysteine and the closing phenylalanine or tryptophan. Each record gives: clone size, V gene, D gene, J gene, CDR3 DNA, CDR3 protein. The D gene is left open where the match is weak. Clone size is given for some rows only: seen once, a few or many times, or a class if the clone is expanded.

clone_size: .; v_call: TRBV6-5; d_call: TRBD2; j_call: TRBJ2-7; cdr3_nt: TGTGCCAGCAGCCTTGGGGCTAGCGGCTCCTACGAGCAGTACTTC; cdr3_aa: CASSLGASGSYEQYF
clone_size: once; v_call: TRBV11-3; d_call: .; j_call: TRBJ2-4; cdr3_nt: TGTGCCAGCAGCTTATCCTTCGGAAACAAAAACATTCAGTACTTC; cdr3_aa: CASSLSFGNKNIQYF
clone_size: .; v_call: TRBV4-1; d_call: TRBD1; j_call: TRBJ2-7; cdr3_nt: TGCGCCAGCAGCCAAGAGGACAGGGGTCTAGCTGAGCAGTACTTC; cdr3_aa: CASSQEDRGLAEQYF
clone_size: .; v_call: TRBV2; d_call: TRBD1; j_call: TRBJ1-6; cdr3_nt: TGTGCCAGCAGTAAGCCCCCGGGACAGCTAAATTCACCCCTCCACTTT; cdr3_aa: CASSKPPGQLNSPLHF
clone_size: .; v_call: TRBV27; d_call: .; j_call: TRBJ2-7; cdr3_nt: TGTGCCACCGGATCGTGGGGCAGGGATCTCGAGCAGTACTTC; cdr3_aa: CATGSWGRDLEQYF
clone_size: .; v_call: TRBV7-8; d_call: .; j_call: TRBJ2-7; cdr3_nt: TGTGCCAGCAGCTTAATTCTGAGCTCCTACGAGCAGTACTTC; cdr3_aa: CASSLILSSYEQYF
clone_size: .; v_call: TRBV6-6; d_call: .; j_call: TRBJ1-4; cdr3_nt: TGTGCCAGCAGTTACATGGAGGGGGGGGAAAAACTGTTTTTT; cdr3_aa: CASSYMEGGEKLFF
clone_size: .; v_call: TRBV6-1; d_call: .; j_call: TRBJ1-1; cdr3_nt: TGTGCCAGCAGAAATACAGGGTCGAGCACTGAAGCTTTCTTT; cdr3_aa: CASRNTGSSTEAFF
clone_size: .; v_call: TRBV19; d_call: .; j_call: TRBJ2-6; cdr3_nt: TGTGCCAGTAGGGAGTTGTCTGGGGCCAACGTCCTGACTTTC; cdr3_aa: CASRELSGANVLTF
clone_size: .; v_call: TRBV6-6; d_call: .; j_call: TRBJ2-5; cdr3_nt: TGTGCCAGCAGTAGGGGGGCGAACCAAGAGACCCAGTACTTC; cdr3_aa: CASSRGANQETQYF
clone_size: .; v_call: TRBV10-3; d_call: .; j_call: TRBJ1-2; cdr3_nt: TGTGCCATCAGTGACTCCAACTCTGGCTACACCTTC; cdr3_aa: CAISDSNSGYTF
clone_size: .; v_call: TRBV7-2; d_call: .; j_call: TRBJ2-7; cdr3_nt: TGTGCCAGCAGCTTAGACGGGACTCCGAGGGACGAGCAGTACTTC; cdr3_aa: CASSLDGTPRDEQYF
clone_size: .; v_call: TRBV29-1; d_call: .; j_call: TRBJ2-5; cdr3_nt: TGCAGCCTGGGCACGGGAGCGCAAGAGACCCAGTACTTC; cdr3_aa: CSLGTGAQETQYF
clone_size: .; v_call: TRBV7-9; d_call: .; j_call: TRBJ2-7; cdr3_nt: TGTGCCAGCAGCTTAGATGTGCGGGGCCTCGGTGGCGAGCAGTACTTC; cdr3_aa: CASSLDVRGLGGEQYF
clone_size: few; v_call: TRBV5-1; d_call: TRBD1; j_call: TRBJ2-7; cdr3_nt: TGCGCCAGCAGCTTGGAGACAGGGGGTTTCTACGAGCAGTACTTC; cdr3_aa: CASSLETGGFYEQYF